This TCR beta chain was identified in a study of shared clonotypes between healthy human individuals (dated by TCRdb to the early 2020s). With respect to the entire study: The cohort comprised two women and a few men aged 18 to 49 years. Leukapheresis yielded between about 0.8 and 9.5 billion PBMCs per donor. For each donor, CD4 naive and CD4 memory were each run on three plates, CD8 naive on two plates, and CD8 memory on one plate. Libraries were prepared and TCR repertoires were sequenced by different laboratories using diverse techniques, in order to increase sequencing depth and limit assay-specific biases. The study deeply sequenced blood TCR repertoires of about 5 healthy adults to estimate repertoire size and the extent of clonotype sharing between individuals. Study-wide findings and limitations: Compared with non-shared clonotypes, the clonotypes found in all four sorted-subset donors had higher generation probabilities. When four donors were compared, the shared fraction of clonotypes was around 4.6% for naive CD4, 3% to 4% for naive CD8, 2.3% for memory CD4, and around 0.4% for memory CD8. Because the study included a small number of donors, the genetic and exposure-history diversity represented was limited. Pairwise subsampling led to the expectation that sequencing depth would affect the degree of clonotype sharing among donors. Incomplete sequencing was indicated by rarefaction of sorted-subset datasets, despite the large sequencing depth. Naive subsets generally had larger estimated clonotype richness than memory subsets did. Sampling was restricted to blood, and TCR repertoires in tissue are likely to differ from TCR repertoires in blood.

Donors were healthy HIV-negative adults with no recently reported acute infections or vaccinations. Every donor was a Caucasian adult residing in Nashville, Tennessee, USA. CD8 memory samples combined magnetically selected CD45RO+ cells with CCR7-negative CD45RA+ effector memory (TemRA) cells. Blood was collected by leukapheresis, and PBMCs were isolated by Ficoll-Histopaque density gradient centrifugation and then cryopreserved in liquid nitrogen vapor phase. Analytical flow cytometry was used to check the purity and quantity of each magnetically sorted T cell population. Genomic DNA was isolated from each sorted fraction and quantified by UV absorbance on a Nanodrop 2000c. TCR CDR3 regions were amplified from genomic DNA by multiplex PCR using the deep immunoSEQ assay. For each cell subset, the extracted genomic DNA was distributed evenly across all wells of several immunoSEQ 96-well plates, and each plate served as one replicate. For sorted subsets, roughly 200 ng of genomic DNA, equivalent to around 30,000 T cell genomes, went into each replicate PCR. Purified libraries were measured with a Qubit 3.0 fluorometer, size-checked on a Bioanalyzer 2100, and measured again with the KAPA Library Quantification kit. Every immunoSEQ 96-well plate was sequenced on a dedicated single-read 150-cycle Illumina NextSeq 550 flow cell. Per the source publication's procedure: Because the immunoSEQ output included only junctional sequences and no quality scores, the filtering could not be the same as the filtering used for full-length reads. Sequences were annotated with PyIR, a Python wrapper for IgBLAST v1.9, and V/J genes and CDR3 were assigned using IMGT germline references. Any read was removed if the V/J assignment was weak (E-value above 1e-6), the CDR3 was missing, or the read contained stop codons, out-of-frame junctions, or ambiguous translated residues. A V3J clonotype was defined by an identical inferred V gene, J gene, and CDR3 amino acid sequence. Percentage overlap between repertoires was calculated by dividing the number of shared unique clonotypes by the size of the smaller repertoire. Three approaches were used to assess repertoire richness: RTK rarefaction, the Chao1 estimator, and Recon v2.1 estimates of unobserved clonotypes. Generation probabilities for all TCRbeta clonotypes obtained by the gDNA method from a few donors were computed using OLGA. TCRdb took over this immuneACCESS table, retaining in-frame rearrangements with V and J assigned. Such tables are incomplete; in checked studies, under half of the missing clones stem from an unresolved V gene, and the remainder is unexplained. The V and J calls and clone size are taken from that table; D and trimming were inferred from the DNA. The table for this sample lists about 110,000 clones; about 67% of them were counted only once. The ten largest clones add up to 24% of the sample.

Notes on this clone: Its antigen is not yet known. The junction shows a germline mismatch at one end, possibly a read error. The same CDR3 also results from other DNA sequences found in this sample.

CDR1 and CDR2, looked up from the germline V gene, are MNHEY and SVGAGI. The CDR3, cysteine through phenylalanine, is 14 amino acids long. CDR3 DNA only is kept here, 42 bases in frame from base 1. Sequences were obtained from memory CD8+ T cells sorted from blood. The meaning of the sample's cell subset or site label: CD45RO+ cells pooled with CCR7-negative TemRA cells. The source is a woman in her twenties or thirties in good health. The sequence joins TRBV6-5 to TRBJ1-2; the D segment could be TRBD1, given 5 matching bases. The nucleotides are TGCGCCAGCAGTCCCGGGGGAGGTCCCTATGGCTACACCTTC. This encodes CASSPGGGPYGYTF.